This TCR beta chain derives from a study of cytomegalovirus exposure and HLA in healthy donors. Study-wide points: A likely sequencing artifact accounted for one observed cluster of highly shared sequence variants. The study designated fewer than 200 TCR beta chains cytomegalovirus-associated.

The PCR had 60 Vbeta and 13 Jbeta primers. Some clones are missing from TCRdb's copy, which holds only in-frame ones; the method was immunoSEQ multiplex PCR. Found here are over 150,000 clones, about four fifths of them singletons; the top ten hold 2.9%. V was pared by 1 base and J by 8 bases, with 21 bases between. The germline V gene encodes CDR1 SGHAT and CDR2 FQNNGV. This CDR3 contains 17 residues. For this clone: Its target is unknown.

Sequenced: PBMCs. The origin of this receptor is a male donor in good health and CMV-seronegative. The chain has TRBV11-2 and TRBJ2-4; maybe TRBD2 (6 bases). The CDR3: CASSLGSYRDLVDIQYF. CDR3 nucleotides: TGTGCCAGCAGCTTAGGCTCCTACCGGGACTTGGTAGACATTCAGTACTTC.